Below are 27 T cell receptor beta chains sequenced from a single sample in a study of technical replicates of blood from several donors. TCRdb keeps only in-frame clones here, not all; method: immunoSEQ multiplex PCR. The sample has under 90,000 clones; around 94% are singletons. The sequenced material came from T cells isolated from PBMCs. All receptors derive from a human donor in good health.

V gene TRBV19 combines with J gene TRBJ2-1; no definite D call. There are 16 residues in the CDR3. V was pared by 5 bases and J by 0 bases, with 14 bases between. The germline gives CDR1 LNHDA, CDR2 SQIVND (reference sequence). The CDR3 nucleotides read TGTGCCAGTAGTCCTCGACTCCGAAGCTCCTACAATGAGCAGTTCTTC. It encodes CASSPRLRSSYNEQFF. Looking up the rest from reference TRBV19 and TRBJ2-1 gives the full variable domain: DGGITQSPKYLFRKEGQNVTLSCEQNLNHDAMYWYRQDPGQGLRLIYYSQIVNDFQKGDIAEGYSVSREKKESFPLTVTSAQKNPTAFYLCASSPRLRSSYNEQFFGPGTRLTVL.

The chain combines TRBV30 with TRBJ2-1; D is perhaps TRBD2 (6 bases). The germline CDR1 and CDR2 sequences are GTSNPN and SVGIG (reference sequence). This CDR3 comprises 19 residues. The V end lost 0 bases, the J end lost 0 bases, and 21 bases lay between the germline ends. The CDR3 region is CAWSVGSVGGPSSYNEQFF. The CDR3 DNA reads TGTGCCTGGAGTGTCGGGAGTGTCGGGGGTCCCAGCTCCTACAATGAGCAGTTCTTC.

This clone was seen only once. This CDR3 is CASSQDRGLGGNTIYF. CDR3 DNA: TGTGCCAGCAGCCAAGATCGAGGGTTGGGTGGAAACACCATATATTTT. J is TRBJ1-3 and V is TRBV4-2; D unresolved. The CDR3 covers 16 residues. V lost 0 bases to trimming and J lost 3 bases, with 12 bases between them. Germline CDR1 is LGHNA and CDR2 is YNFKEQ.

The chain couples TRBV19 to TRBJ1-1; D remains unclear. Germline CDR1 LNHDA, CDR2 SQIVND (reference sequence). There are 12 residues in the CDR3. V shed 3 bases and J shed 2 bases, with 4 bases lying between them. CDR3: CASSILNTEAFF. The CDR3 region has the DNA TGTGCCAGTAGTATCCTCAACACTGAAGCTTTCTTT.

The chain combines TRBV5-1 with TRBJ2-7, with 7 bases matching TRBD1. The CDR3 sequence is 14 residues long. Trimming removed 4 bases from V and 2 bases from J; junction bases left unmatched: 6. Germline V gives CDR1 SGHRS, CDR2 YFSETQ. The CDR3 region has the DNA TGCGCCAGCAGCATCCGGGACAGAACCTACGAGCAGTACTTC. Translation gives CASSIRDRTYEQYF.

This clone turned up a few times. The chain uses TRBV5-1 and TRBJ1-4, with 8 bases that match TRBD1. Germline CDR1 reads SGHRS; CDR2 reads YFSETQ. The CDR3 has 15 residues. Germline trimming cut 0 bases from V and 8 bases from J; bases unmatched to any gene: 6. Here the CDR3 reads CASSLASTGEEKLFF. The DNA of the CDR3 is TGCGCCAGCAGCTTGGCATCGACAGGGGAAGAAAAACTGTTTTTT. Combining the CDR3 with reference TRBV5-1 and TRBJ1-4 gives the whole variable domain KAGVTQTPRYLIKTRGQQVTLSCSPISGHRSVSWYQQTPGQGLQFLFEYFSETQRNKGNFPGRFSGRQFSNSRSEMNVSTLELGDSALYLCASSLASTGEEKLFFGSGTQLSVL.

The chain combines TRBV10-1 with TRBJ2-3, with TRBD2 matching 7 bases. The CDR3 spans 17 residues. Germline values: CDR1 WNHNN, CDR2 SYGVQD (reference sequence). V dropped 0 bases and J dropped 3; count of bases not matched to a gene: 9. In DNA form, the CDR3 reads TGCGCCAGCAGTGAGTCGCTCTCCGGGGGGAAAACAGATACGCAGTATTTT. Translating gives CASSESLSGGKTDTQYF.

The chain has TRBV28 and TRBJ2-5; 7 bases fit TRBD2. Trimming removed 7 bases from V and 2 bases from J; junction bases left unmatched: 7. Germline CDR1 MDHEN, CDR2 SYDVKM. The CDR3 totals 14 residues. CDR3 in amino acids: CASTLGGRQETQYF. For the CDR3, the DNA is TGTGCCAGCACCCTGGGGGGGAGACAAGAGACCCAGTACTTC.

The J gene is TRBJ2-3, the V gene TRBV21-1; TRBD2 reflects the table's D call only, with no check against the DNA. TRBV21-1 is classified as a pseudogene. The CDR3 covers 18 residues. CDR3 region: CASSKLAGGPVSTDTQYF. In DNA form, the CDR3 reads TGTGCCAGCAGCAAATTAGCGGGAGGGCCGGTAAGCACAGATACGCAGTATTTT.

CDR3 nucleotide sequence: TGTGCCAGCACCTCTAATATGGGACAGCCGGTTAGGGCCCTCCACTTT. Its translation: CASTSNMGQPVRALHF. The chain couples TRBV7-9 to TRBJ1-6; 7 bases are a match to TRBD1. This CDR3 region has 16 residues. Unmatched junction bases numbered 20, after V lost 7 bases and J lost 14 bases. From germline, CDR1 is SEHNR and CDR2 FQNEAQ (reference sequence).

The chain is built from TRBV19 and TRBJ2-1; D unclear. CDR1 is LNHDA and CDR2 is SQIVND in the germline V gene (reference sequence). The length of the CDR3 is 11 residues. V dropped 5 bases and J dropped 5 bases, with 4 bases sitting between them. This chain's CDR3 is CASSSDNEQFF. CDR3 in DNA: TGTGCCAGTAGTTCGGACAATGAGCAGTTCTTC.

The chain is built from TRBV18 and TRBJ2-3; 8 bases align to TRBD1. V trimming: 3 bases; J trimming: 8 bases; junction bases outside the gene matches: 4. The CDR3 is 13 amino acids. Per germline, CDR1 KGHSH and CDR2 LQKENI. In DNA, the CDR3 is TGTGCCAGCTCACCTCAGGACAGGGTTACGCAGTATTTT. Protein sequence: CASSPQDRVTQYF.

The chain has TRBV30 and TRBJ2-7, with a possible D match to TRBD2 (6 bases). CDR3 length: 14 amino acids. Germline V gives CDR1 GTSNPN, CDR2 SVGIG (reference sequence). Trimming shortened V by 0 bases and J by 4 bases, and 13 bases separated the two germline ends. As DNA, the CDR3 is TGTGCCTGGAGTGTATTCCGGGGGAGTTACGAGCAGTACTTC. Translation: CAWSVFRGSYEQYF.

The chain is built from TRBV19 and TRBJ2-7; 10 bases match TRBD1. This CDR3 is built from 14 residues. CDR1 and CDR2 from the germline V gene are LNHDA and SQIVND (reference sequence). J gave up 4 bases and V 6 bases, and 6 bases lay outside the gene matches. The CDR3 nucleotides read TGTGCCAGTAGCCTGGGACAGGGGAGTTACGAGCAGTACTTC. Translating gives CASSLGQGSYEQYF.

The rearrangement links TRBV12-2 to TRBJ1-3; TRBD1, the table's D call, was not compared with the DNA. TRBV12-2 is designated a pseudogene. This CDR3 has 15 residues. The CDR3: CASRPRVSSGNTIYF. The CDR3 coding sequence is TGTGCAAGTCGCCCCAGGGTGAGCTCTGGAAACACCATATATTTT.

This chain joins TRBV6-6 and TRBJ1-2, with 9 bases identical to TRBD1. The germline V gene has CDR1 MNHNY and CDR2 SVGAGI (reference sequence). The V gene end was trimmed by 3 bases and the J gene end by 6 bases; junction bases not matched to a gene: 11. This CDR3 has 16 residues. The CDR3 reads CASSYLKVGQGHGYTF. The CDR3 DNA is TGTGCCAGCAGTTATCTTAAAGTCGGACAGGGGCATGGCTACACCTTC.

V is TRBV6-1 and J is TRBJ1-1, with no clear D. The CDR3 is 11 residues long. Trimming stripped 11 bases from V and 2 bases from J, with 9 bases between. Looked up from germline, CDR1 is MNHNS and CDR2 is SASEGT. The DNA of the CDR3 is TGTGCCTCCCTCAGAAACACTGAAGCTTTCTTT. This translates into CASLRNTEAFF.

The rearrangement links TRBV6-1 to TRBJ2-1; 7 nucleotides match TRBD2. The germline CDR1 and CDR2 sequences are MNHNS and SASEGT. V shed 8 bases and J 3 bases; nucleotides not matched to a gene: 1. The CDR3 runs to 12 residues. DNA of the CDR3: TGTGCCAGCGGGGACTACTACAATGAGCAGTTCTTC. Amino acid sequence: CASGDYYNEQFF.

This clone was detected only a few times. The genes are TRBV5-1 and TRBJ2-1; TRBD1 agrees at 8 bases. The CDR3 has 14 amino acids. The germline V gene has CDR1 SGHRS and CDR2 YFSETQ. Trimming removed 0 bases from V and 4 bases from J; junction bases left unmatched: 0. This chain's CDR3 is CASSLGDRYNEQFF. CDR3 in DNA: TGCGCCAGCAGCTTGGGGGACAGGTACAATGAGCAGTTCTTC.

Here the CDR3 reads CASSLWGGDEQFF. CDR3 nucleotide sequence: TGTGCCAGCAGCTTATGGGGGGGCGATGAGCAGTTCTTC. This chain uses TRBV7-9 with TRBJ2-1; a weak D match, TRBD2 (7 bases). CDR1 and CDR2 from the germline V gene are SEHNR and FQNEAQ (reference sequence). V was clipped by 2 bases and J by 8 bases, with 10 bases between them. The CDR3 extends over 13 amino acids. Full variable domain (outside the CDR3, taken from reference TRBV7-9 and TRBJ2-1): DTGVSQNPRHKITKRGQNVTFRCDPISEHNRLYWYRQTLGQGPEFLTYFQNEAQLEKSRLLSDRFSAERPKGSFSTLEIQRTEQGDSAMYLCASSLWGGDEQFFGPGTRLTVL.

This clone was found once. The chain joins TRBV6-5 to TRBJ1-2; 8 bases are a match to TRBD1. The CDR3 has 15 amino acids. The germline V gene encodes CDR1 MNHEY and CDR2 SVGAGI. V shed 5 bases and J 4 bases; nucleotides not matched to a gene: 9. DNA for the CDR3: TGTGCCAGCAGTGGCCTGACAGGGGAAGGCTATGGCTACACCTTC. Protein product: CASSGLTGEGYGYTF.

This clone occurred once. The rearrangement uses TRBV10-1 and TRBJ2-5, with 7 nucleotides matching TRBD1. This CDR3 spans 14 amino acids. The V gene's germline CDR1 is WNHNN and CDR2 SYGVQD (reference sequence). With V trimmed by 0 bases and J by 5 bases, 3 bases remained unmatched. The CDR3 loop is CASSESRGQETQYF. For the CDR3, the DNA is TGCGCCAGCAGTGAGTCAAGGGGGCAGGAGACCCAGTACTTC.

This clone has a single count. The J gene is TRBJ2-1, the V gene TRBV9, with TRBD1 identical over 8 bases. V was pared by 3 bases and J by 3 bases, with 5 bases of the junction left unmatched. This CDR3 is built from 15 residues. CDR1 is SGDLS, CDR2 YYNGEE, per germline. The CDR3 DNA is TGTGCCAGCAGCGGTCAGGGGGCGGGCTACAATGAGCAGTTCTTC. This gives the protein CASSGQGAGYNEQFF. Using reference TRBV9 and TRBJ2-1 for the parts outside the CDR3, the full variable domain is DSGVTQTPKHLITATGQRVTLRCSPRSGDLSVYWYQQSLDQGLQFLIQYYNGEERAKGNILERFSAQQFPDLHSELNLSSLELGDSALYFCASSGQGAGYNEQFFGPGTRLTVL.

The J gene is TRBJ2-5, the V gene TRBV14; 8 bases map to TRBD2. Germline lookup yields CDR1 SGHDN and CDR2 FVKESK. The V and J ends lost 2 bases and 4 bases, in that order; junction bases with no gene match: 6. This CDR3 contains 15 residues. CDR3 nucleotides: TGTGCCAGCAGCCAATACCGGACTAGCAGAGAGACCCAGTACTTC. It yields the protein CASSQYRTSRETQYF. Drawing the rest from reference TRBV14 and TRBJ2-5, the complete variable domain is EAGVTQFPSHSVIEKGQTVTLRCDPISGHDNLYWYRRVMGKEIKFLLHFVKESKQDESGMPNNRFLAERTGGTYSTLKVQPAELEDSGVYFCASSQYRTSRETQYFGPGTRLLVL.

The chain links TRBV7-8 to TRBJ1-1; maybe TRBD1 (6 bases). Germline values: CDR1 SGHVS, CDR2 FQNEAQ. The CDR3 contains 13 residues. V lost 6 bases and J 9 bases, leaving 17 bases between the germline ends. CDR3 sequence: CASSISTGNQAFF. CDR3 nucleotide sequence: TGTGCCAGCAGTATTTCAACAGGGAACCAAGCTTTCTTT.

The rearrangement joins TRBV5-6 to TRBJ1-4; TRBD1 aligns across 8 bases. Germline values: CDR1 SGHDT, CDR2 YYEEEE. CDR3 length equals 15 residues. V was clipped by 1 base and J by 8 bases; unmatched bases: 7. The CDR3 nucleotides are TGTGCCAGCAGCTTGCTGGACAGGGATAACGAAAAACTGTTTTTT. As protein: CASSLLDRDNEKLFF.

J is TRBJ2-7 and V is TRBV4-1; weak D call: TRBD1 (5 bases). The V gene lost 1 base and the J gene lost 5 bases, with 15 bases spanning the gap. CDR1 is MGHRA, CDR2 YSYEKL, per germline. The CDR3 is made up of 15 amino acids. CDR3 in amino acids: CASSQVTGYRDEQYF. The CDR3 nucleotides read TGCGCCAGCAGCCAAGTCACAGGTTATCGGGACGAGCAGTACTTC.